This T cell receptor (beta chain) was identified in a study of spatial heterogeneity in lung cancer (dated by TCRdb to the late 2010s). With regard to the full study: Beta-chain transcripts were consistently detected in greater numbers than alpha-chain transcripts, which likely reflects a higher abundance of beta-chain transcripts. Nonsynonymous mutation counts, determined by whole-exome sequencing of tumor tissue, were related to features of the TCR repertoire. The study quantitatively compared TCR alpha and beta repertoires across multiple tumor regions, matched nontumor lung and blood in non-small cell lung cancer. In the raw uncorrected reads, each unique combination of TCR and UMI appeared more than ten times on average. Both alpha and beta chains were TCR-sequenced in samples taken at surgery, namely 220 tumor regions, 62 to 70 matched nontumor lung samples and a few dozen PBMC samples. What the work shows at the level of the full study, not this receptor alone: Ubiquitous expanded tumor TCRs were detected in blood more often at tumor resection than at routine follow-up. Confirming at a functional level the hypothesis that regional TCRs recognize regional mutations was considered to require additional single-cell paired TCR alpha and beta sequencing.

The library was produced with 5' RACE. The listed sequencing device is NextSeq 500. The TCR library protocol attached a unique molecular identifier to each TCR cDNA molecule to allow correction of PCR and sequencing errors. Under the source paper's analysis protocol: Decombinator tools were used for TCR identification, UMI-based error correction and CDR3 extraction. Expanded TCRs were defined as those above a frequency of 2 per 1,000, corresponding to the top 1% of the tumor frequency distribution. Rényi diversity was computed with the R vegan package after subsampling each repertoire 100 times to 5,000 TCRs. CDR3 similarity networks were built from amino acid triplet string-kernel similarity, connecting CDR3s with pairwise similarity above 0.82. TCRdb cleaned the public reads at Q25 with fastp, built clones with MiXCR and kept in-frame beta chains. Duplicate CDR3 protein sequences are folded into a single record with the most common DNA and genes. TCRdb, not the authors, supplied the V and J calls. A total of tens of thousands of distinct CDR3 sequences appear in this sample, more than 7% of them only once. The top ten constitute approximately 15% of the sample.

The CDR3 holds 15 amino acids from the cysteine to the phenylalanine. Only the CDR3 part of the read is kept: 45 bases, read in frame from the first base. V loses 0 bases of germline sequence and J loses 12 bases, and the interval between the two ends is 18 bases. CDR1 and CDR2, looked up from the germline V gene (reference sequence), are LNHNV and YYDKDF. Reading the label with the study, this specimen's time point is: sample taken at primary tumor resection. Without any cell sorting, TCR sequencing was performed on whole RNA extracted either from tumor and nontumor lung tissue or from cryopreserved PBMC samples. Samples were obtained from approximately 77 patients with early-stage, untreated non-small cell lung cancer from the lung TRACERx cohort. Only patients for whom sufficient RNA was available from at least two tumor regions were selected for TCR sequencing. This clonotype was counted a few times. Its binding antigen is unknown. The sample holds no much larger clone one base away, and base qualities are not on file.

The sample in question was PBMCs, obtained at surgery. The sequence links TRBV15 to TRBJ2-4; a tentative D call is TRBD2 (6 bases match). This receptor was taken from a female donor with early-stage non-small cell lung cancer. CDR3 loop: CATSRDLTGASSQYF. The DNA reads TGTGCCACCAGCAGAGATTTGACGGGAGCCTCTTCTCAGTACTTC.